This T cell receptor beta chain was documented in a study of cytomegalovirus exposure and HLA in healthy donors. The J segment lost 5 bases and the V segment lost 7 bases, leaving 7 bases of the junction unmatched. Germline V CDR1 and CDR2: SEHNR, FQNEAQ (reference sequence). The CDR3 runs to 13 residues. The PCR had 60 Vbeta and 13 Jbeta primers. Sequencing was performed with immunoSEQ multiplex PCR; in TCRdb, only in-frame clones are kept and a portion is missing. The sample carries tens of thousands of clones, approximately 78% recorded once. Points from the study as a whole: The classifier, whose performance was assessed in both the original and validation cohorts, reportedly diagnosed cytomegalovirus status with high specificity and sensitivity.

Concerning this clone itself: Its antigen remains unknown.

The V call is TRBV7-9, the J call TRBJ1-1; 7 bases are shared with TRBD1. The sequence was obtained from a man aged 18 to 35 in good health and CMV-seropositive. The sequencing sample was made of PBMCs. The chain's CDR3 is CASTGQAYTEAFF. The CDR3, as DNA: TGTGCCAGCACCGGACAGGCGTATACTGAAGCTTTCTTT.